This TCR beta chain was sequenced for a study of graft-versus-host responses after intestinal transplantation (dated by TCRdb to the early 2020s). In terms of the full investigation: Multivisceral, liver-intestinal, or isolated intestinal transplants were received by the recipients. Every recipient was given anti-thymocyte globulin induction, followed by approximately three years of maintenance tacrolimus and steroids. After intestinal transplantation, graft-versus-host and host-versus-graft alloreactive T cell clones in the graft, circulation and bone marrow were tracked using bulk TCR-beta CDR3 sequencing. To identify alloreactive clones, pre-transplant mixed lymphocyte reaction products were sequenced and then compared with unstimulated pre-transplant donor and recipient T cells. The cohort enrolled approximately 24 intestinal transplant recipients, one of whom was a retransplant, and a few patients without pretransplant specimens were excluded. A peak of at least 4% donor T cells among recipient peripheral blood mononuclear cells was the definition used for donor T cell macrochimerism. Rather than being sequenced by the commercial service, samples from a few later patients were sequenced in-house on an Illumina MiSeq and processed with MiXCR.

The library came from the immunoSEQ multiplex PCR assay. For most patients, genomic DNA was subjected to high-throughput TCR-beta CDR3 sequencing by Adaptive Biotechnologies. From the authors' description of their analysis: Adaptive's ImmunoSEQ software was the source of the TCR sequencing data for 15 to 20 patients, while a few other patients were processed with MiXCR and VDJtools. CDR3 nucleotide sequences shared by donor and recipient were removed because the origin of these sequences could not be assigned. To count as alloreactive, a clone needed at least 2-fold expansion over unstimulated cells and a minimum CFSE-low frequency of 0.002% (template counts) or 0.001% (read counts). Clones detected in sequenced pre-transplant spleen, lymph node, or MLR CFSE-low populations of the donor or recipient were defined as mappable. Cumulative frequency of alloreactive clones was calculated as a percentage of all sequences weighted by copy number. The clones in this table, taken by TCRdb from immuneACCESS, are in-frame only. Not every clone is retained; where verified, under half of the shortfall comes from an unresolved V gene, and the cause of the rest is unknown. V, J and clone size are those of that table, while D and trimming were read from the DNA. Recorded for this sample are about 3,300 clones; approximately 81% of them occurred a single time. Roughly 7% of the sample comes from the top ten.

The CDR3 contains 20 residues, cysteine and phenylalanine counted. Only the CDR3 portion is preserved as DNA: 60 bases, with reading frame beginning at the first base. This clone was observed a handful of times. Its specific antigen is unknown. Base qualities are missing; no much larger clone stands one base away. Intraepithelial and lamina propria lymphocytes were isolated from graft specimens using dithiothreitol, EDTA incubations and collagenase D digestion. Bulk TCR-beta sequencing was performed on serial intestinal graft biopsy specimens collected as late as 600 days after transplant. Overall results and qualifications from the work: The conclusions were limited by the relatively low number and heterogeneity of the intestinal transplant patients. GvH clones were detected in recipient bone marrow, and some appeared earlier in ileal mucosa or blood, consistent with an intestinal mucosal origin. In patients with donor T cell macrochimerism, the allografts had high GvH to HvG T cell clonal ratios. Peak levels of circulating GvH clones were associated with declines in HvG clones early after transplant.

This TCR derives from a human patient who received an intestinal transplant, so some T cells may come from the graft donor. The chain is encoded by TRBV21-1 joined to TRBJ2-1; TRBD1, the table's D call, was not compared with the DNA. TRBV21-1 is labeled a pseudogene. This specimen was ileum tissue, taken approximately 17 and 21 days after intestinal transplantation. The sequence in DNA is TGTGCCAGCAGCAAATGCTTATTAGCCTTGAGGGGACAGGGTTACAATGAGCAGTTCTTC. This encodes CASSKCLLALRGQGYNEQFF.